The following is a TCR beta chain sequence with its context. Antigen specificity is unknown. This CDR3 is built from 14 residues. V lost 3 bases, J lost 1 base, and 10 bases lay in between. Germline CDR1 LNHDA, CDR2 SQIVND (reference sequence). Repertoires were generated with immunoSEQ multiplex PCR, while TCRdb's copy carries only in-frame clones and drops some. Among tens of thousands of clones, approximately 85% were seen once, and the ten largest hold 0.77%. This entry belongs to a study of a mutant IDH1 vaccine in newly diagnosed glioma. This sample's time point: week 23, last vaccination. Vaccinated patients received 300 ug of mutant IDH1 20-mer peptide per dose, with topical imiquimod.

The sequence was collected from a woman between 45 and 65 years old with glioma. The sample in question was PBMCs, obtained from a glioma patient whose treatment included an IDH1 peptide vaccine. This rearrangement joins TRBV19 to TRBJ2-7; perhaps TRBD2 as D (6 bases). CDR3 DNA sequence: TGTGCCAGTAGTATCCAACTAGCTTCCTACGAGCAGTACTTC. As protein: CASSIQLASYEQYF.